This T cell receptor (beta chain) stems from a study of vaccination and CD4 T cells after COVID-19. Study as a whole: Taking of post-vaccine samples occurred a median 72 days after dose two (range 14 to 241).

The germline V gene encodes CDR1 LGHNA and CDR2 YSLEER. This CDR3 spans 14 amino acids. Trimming pared 5 bases from V and 5 bases from J, leaving 15 bases between. The Oncomine TCR Beta short-read assay generated sequence data from the DNA of cultured CD4+ T cells. TCRdb re-analysed the PCR reads in MiXCR, keeping a single row per CDR3 protein. The sample lists around 18,000 distinct CDR3 sequences, roughly two fifths occurring once. Time point noted: late sampling 161 to 241 days after vaccination in three convalescent patients. Specified treatment: roughly ten-day PBMC culture with coronavirus spike peptide pools or control peptides (ViraFEST assay). A word on this clonotype: Its antigen is undetermined.

This clonotype was obtained from a human donor who had recovered from COVID-19. The sequenced sample was CD4+ T cells from blood, cultured in vitro, obtained about 7 months after SARS-CoV-2 vaccination. This chain links TRBV4-3 with TRBJ1-2; a weak D match, TRBD1 (6 bases). The DNA for the CDR3 is TGCGCCAGCAGCAGGGAGGGGGGGCGTTATGGCTACACCTTC. Protein sequence: CASSREGGRYGYTF.